This T cell receptor (beta chain) came from a study of blood T cells in healthy people across ages. Study-level findings and limits: Naive and antigen-experienced cells were not separated, limiting conclusive comparison. Any changes in expanded clonotypes were possibly confounded, as donor CMV status remained unknown. Diversity was higher, and naive CD4+ cells more numerous, in long-lived donors than in aged donors.

Total RNA was isolated from each sample in quantities of at least 6 micrograms. A note on this clonotype: Its antigen is unidentified.

Alongside a J-beta primer mix, a sample-barcoded 5' primer served in a second PCR lasting roughly 7 to 11 cycles. MiXCR, applied by TCRdb to the 5' RACE reads, yields one record per CDR3 protein. The table has some 1.5 million distinct CDR3 sequences, approximately 30% seen once. Sequencing input: blood. The TCR comes from a woman aged 25 to 39 in good health.

The CDR3 DNA reads TGTGCCAGTAGTACCACTAGGGGCGGTAGCACTGAAGCTTTCTTT. This sequence encodes CASSTTRGGSTEAFF. The chain recombines TRBV19 with TRBJ1-1; D is possibly TRBD1 (5 bases). Trimming took off 4 bases at V and 4 bases at J, with 16 bases between the two ends. The germline V gene encodes CDR1 LNHDA and CDR2 SQIVND (reference sequence). The CDR3 spans 15 residues.